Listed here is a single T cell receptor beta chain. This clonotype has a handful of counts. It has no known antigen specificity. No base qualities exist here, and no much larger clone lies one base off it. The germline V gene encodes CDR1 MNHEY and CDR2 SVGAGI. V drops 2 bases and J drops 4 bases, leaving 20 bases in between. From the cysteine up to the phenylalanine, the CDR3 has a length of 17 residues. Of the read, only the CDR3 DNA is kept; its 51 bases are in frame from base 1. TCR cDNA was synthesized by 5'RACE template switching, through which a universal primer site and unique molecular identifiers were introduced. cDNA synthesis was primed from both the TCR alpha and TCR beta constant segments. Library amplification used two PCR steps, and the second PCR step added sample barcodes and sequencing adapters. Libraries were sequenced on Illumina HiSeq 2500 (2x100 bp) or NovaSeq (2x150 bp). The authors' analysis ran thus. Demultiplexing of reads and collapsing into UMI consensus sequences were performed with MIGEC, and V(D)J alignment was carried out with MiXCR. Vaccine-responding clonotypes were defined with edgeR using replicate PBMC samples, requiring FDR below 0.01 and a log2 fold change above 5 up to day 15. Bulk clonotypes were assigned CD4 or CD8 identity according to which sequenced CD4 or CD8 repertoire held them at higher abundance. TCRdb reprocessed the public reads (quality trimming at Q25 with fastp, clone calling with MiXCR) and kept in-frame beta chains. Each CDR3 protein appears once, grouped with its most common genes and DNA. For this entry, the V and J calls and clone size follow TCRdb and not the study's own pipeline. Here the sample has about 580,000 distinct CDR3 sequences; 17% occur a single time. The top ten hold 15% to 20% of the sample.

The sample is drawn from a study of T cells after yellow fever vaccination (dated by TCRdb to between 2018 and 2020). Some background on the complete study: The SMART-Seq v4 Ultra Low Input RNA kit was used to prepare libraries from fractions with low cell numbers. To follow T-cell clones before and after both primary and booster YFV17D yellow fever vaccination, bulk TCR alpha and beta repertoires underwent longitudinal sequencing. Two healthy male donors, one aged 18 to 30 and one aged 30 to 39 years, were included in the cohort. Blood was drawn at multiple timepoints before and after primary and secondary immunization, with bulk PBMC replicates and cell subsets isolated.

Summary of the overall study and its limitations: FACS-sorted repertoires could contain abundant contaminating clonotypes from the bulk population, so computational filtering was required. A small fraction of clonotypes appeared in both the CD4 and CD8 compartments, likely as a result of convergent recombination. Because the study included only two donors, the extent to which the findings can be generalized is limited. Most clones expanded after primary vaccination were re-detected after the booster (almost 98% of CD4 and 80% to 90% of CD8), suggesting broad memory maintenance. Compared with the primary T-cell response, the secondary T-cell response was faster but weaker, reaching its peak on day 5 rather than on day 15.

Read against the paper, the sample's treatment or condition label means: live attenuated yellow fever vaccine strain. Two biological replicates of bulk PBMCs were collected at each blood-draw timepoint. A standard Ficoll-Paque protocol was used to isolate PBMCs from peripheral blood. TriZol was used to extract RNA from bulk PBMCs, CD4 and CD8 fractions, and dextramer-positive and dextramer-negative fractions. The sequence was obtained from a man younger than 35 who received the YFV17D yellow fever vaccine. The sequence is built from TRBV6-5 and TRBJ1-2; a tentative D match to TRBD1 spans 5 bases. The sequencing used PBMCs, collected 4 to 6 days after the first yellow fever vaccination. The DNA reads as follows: TGTGCCAGCAGTTACCTCCCCCGGGGGGGAACGATCTATGGCTACACCTTC. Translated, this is CASSYLPRGGTIYGYTF.